This TCR beta chain was identified during a study of T cell responses to AZD1222 COVID-19 vaccine (dated by TCRdb to the early 2020s). Looking at the study overall: A total of about 230 trial participants underwent TCR sequencing, of whom some 210 received two doses of AZD1222 and some 25 received two doses of the MenACWY control vaccine. Trial participants were enrolled by age into 18-55, 56-69 and 70-plus year subgroups, with 148, 28 and 57 TCR-sequenced participants respectively. On the study overall, not on this receptor specifically: In the small 56-69-year group, the increase in depth fell short of significance, most likely because of low power. No day 14 peak-response samples were available, so repertoires were characterized only after the peak T cell response. Participants were mostly white British and included more females than males, and it was suggested by the authors that clonal diversity may have been underestimated. CD4 TCRs associated with the vaccine covered the entire spike protein, and the dominant responses were in regions 160-218 and 743-854. A significant rise in spike-specific TCR breadth and depth was observed after two AZD1222 doses relative to day 0 and relative to MenACWY recipients. Nearly half of unique spike-specific TCRs reportedly recognized epitopes outside regions mutated in the B.1.351 and B.1.1.7 variants. Only five to seven AZD1222 recipients were SARS-CoV-2 seropositive at baseline, limiting conclusions about previously exposed vaccinees.

The CDR3 regions of human TCRbeta chains were analyzed by immunosequencing. On the authors' methods: Repertoire TCRs were checked for matches against a reference library of SARS-CoV-2-specific TCRs that had been generated using the MIRA antigen-specificity platform. Breadth was defined as the fraction of unique TCRs that were SARS-CoV-2-associated, and depth was defined as the fraction of total T cells that were SARS-CoV-2-associated. Using the MIRA data, each spike-specific TCR was mapped to the spike region that the TCR reacts to and placed in a CD4 or CD8 class. Log10-transformed breadth and depth values were compared by one-way ANOVA with Sidak's multiple comparisons tests. TCRdb's version of the immuneACCESS table is confined to in-frame rearrangements and falls short of the full clone set. An unresolved V gene accounts for under half of the shortfall where checked; the remainder is of unknown origin. V, J and clone size are those of that table, while D and trimming were read from the DNA. The sample table lists 150,000 to 190,000 clones, 80% to 90% of them with a count of one. The ten largest clones represent 6.9% of the sample.

About this clone: Its antigen is unknown. No qualities accompany the bases; no much larger clone lies one base away.

The meaning of the sample's time point label: sample from adult after SARS-CoV-2 infection, after symptom onset. A couple of convalescent COVID-19 patients, sampled after symptom onset from adults with prior SARS-CoV-2 infection, were also TCR-sequenced for comparison. V drops 4 bases and J drops 4 bases, leaving 1 base in between. From the germline V gene, CDR1 is MNHNS and CDR2 is SASEGT. Inclusive of the bounding cysteine and phenylalanine, the CDR3 is 10 residues long. The read is trimmed to its CDR3 DNA, 30 bases read in frame from base 1. The V and J segments used are TRBV6-1 and TRBJ1-2, with the D gene not confidently named. This receptor was taken from an adult who had recovered from COVID-19. The source material was peripheral blood, sampled after recovery from COVID-19. CDR3 protein: CASSAYGYTF. The DNA is TGTGCCAGCAGTGCCTATGGCTACACCTTC.